This is a list of T cell receptor beta chains from one sample in a study of blood T cell repertoires in COVID-19. TCRdb's table, derived via immunoSEQ multiplex PCR, lists solely in-frame clones and lacks some. There are tens of thousands of clones in the sample; 73% occur only once, and 18% lies in the top ten. The sequenced sample was peripheral blood. These receptors were obtained from a woman in her forties or fifties with active or convalescent COVID-19. The CDR3 runs from the conserved cysteine through the conserved F or W. A D gene is named only where the DNA matches it firmly. Some rows mark clone size as missing; the rest say once, few, many or name a class of expanded clone.

TRBJ2-2 TRBD1 many TRBV25-1 CASSRTGGNTGELFF TGTGCCAGCTCACGGACAGGGGGCAACACCGGGGAGCTGTTTTTT
TRBJ2-6 TRBD1 - TRBV5-1 CASSPGQGSLSGANVLTF TGCGCCAGCAGCCCCGGACAGGGTTCTCTCTCTGGGGCCAACGTCCTGACTTTC
TRBJ1-1 - - TRBV6-1 CASSEELMNTEAFF TGTGCCAGCAGTGAAGAACTTATGAACACTGAAGCTTTCTTT
TRBJ2-2 - - TRBV5-8 CASSFTGYTGELFF TGTGCCAGCAGCTTTACAGGGTACACCGGGGAGCTGTTTTTT
TRBJ2-2 TRBD1 - TRBV5-1 CASSPGQGAAGELFF TGCGCCAGCAGCCCGGGACAGGGGGCAGCCGGGGAGCTGTTTTTT
TRBJ1-4 TRBD1 - TRBV7-8 CASSLGDRGRNEKLFF TGTGCCAGCAGCTTAGGGGACAGGGGGCGAAATGAAAAACTGTTTTTT
TRBJ2-1 - - TRBV6-5 CASEKGDEQFF TGTGCCAGTGAGAAGGGGGATGAGCAGTTCTTC
TRBJ2-1 - many TRBV6-2/TRBV6-3 CASSLGQTYNEQFF TGTGCCAGCAGTCTCGGACAGACCTACAATGAGCAGTTCTTC
TRBJ2-1 - once TRBV2 CASSLQWAGTEQFF TGTGCCAGCAGTCTCCAGTGGGCCGGAACTGAGCAGTTCTTC
TRBJ1-5 - - TRBV10-2 CASSEARGVSNQPQHF TGCGCCAGCAGTGAGGCCAGGGGAGTAAGCAATCAGCCCCAGCATTTT
TRBJ2-3 TRBD1 once TRBV15 CATTRDRDSDTQYF TGTGCCACCACCCGGGACAGGGACTCAGATACGCAGTATTTT
TRBJ1-1 - few TRBV7-8 CASSFRGGPNEAFF TGTGCCAGCAGCTTCCGTGGAGGGCCTAATGAAGCTTTCTTT
TRBJ1-1 - - TRBV12-3/TRBV12-4 CASSLAIEREAFF TGTGCCAGCAGTTTAGCGATTGAGCGCGAAGCTTTCTTT
TRBJ2-7 TRBD2 - TRBV5-1 CASSPASGRRTYF TGCGCCAGCAGCCCCGCTAGCGGGAGGAGGACGTACTTC
TRBJ1-3 - - TRBV28 CASSSGAGYIDTIYF TGTGCCAGCAGTTCGGGCGCAGGGTATATCGACACCATATATTTT
TRBJ1-2 - - TRBV11-1 CASSRRETVRAGYTF TGTGCCAGCAGCCGCCGGGAAACTGTCCGTGCTGGCTACACCTTC
TRBJ2-7 TRBD2 many TRBV6-5 CASNPASGRAGEQYF TGTGCCAGCAACCCGGCTAGCGGGAGGGCGGGCGAGCAGTACTTC
TRBJ1-2 TRBD1 few TRBV11-1 CASSLGQGSPYGYTF TGTGCCAGCAGCTTGGGACAGGGGTCCCCATATGGCTACACCTTC
TRBJ1-2 TRBD1 - TRBV5-1 CASSRDSGYGYTF TGCGCCAGCAGTAGGGACAGTGGGTATGGCTACACCTTC
TRBJ2-2 TRBD1 - TRBV3-1/TRBV3-2 CASGTGVTGELFF TGTGCCAGCGGGACAGGGGTAACCGGGGAGCTGTTTTTT
TRBJ2-7 TRBD2 - TRBV30 CASRDYSYEQYF TGTGCCAGCCGGGACTACTCCTACGAGCAGTACTTC
TRBJ2-3 TRBD2 once TRBV24-1 CATSDPSGTGTDTQYF TGTGCCACCAGTGACCCCAGCGGGACCGGCACAGATACGCAGTATTTT
TRBJ2-7 TRBD1 - TRBV7-6 CASSSYRDRVNYEQYF TGTGCCAGCAGCTCCTACCGGGACAGGGTCAACTACGAGCAGTACTTC
TRBJ2-5 TRBD1 - TRBV5-5 CASSGRDRVWGTQYF TGTGCCAGCAGCGGCCGGGACAGGGTCTGGGGGACCCAGTACTTC
TRBJ1-2 TRBD1 few TRBV6-5 CAGKTGTGYYGYTF TGTGCCGGAAAAACCGGGACAGGGTACTATGGCTACACCTTC
TRBJ1-5 - - TRBV19 CASKEDSNQPQHF TGTGCCAGTAAGGAGGACAGTAATCAGCCCCAGCATTTT
TRBJ2-2 - - TRBV9 CASSVESAASGELFF TGTGCCAGCAGCGTAGAGAGCGCTGCCTCCGGGGAGCTGTTTTTT
TRBJ1-1 - - TRBV5-1 CASSLSRVTNTEAFF TGCGCCAGCAGCTTGAGCAGGGTAACGAACACTGAAGCTTTCTTT
TRBJ2-7 TRBD2 once TRBV19 CASSITSGGEQYF TGTGCCAGTAGTATTACTAGCGGGGGCGAGCAGTACTTC
TRBJ2-3 TRBD2 - TRBV4-2 CASSQDLAGVERTDTQYF TGTGCCAGCAGCCAAGATTTAGCGGGAGTGGAAAGGACAGATACGCAGTATTTT
TRBJ1-2 - few TRBV4-1 CASSQVAPRSNYGYTF TGCGCCAGCAGCCAAGTGGCCCCGAGGTCCAACTATGGCTACACCTTC
TRBJ2-6 - - TRBV10-3 CAISESAWSRPSSGANVLTF TGTGCCATCAGTGAGTCCGCTTGGTCCAGGCCGAGCTCTGGGGCCAACGTCCTGACTTTC
TRBJ2-1 - - TRBV19 CASRKGLLENEQFF TGTGCCAGTAGGAAGGGACTCTTAGAGAATGAGCAGTTCTTC
TRBJ1-5 TRBD1 - TRBV18 CASSTGQAESNQPQHF TGTGCCAGCTCAACTGGACAGGCGGAAAGCAATCAGCCCCAGCATTTT
TRBJ2-5 - - TRBV5-1 CASSLDGPQVAQYF TGCGCCAGCAGCTTGGACGGCCCCCAGGTGGCCCAGTACTTC
TRBJ1-3 - few TRBV2 CASSGSGAGNTIYF TGTGCCAGCAGTGGGTCAGGGGCAGGAAACACCATATATTTT
TRBJ2-1 TRBD2 - TRBV3-1/TRBV3-2 CASSQVPSGRGGEQFF TGTGCCAGCAGCCAAGTCCCCAGCGGGAGGGGAGGTGAGCAGTTCTTC
TRBJ1-4 - - TRBV5-1 CASSSSESTNEKLFF TGCGCCAGCAGCTCGTCCGAGTCAACTAATGAAAAACTGTTTTTT
TRBJ1-1 - - TRBV18 CASSQKETGTEAFF TGTGCCAGCTCACAAAAGGAAACAGGGACAGAAGCTTTCTTT
TRBJ2-7 - - TRBV5-6 CASSLEQVEGYEQYF TGTGCCAGCAGCTTGGAGCAGGTGGAAGGCTACGAGCAGTACTTC
TRBJ2-5 TRBD2 - TRBV3-1/TRBV3-2 CASTPSGRAQRETQYF TGTGCCAGCACCCCTAGCGGGAGGGCCCAGCGGGAGACCCAGTACTTC
TRBJ2-7 TRBD2 - TRBV4-1 CASSRNILAGRNTFSYEQYF TGCGCCAGCAGCCGGAACATTCTAGCGGGACGGAACACTTTCTCCTACGAGCAGTACTTC
TRBJ1-6 - few TRBV12-3/TRBV12-4 CASSSGASPLHF TGTGCCAGCAGTTCAGGGGCGTCACCCCTCCACTTT
TRBJ2-4 - - TRBV5-6 CASSSVGQSIQYF TGTGCCAGCAGCTCTGTTGGACAGTCAATTCAGTACTTC
TRBJ1-5 - - TRBV7-8 CASTQMAAVNQPQHF TGTGCCAGCACCCAGATGGCGGCAGTTAATCAGCCCCAGCATTTT
TRBJ1-5 TRBD1 - TRBV28 CASSLLDRGRSNQPQHF TGTGCCAGCAGTTTACTCGACAGGGGGCGAAGCAATCAGCCCCAGCATTTT
TRBJ2-2 TRBD1 - TRBV7-9 CASSPHDRATGELFF TGTGCCAGCAGCCCCCACGACAGGGCCACCGGGGAGCTGTTTTTT
TRBJ2-3 TRBD2 once TRBV7-2 CASSPTGLDQLTDTQYF TGTGCCAGCAGCCCGACGGGACTAGATCAACTCACAGATACGCAGTATTTT
TRBJ1-2 - - TRBV20-1 CSARDQVGYTF TGCAGTGCTAGAGATCAGGTCGGCTACACCTTC
TRBJ2-3 - - TRBV5-1 CASSLADGPRATQYF TGCGCCAGCAGCTTGGCCGACGGCCCCAGGGCAACGCAGTATTTT